These T cell receptor beta chains were read from a single sample in a study of T-cell memory formation after mild COVID-19. TCRdb analysed the 5' RACE reads with MiXCR anew, one entry per CDR3 protein. The data contain around 100,000 distinct CDR3 sequences, over 20% of them singletons. The sequencing sample was made of PBMCs or a T cell subset sorted from them (not recorded which). These receptors all come from a man aged 18 to 29 who had mild COVID-19 (a few samples of this study predate the infection). Cell type and time point are not known. The CDR3 runs from the conserved cysteine through the conserved F or W. D genes are given only for firm matches. Some rows have no size entry. The others give once, few or many, or a class for an expanded clone.

TRBJ1-1 few TRBV10-3 . CAIGHFSEAFF TGTGCCATCGGGCACTTTAGTGAAGCTTTCTTT
TRBJ1-1 . TRBV13 . CASSPEVTVNTEAFF TGTGCCAGCAGCCCCGAAGTTACAGTGAACACTGAAGCTTTCTTT
TRBJ2-5 . TRBV29-1 . CSALDGEQETQYF TGCAGCGCTCTGGACGGTGAGCAAGAGACCCAGTACTTC
TRBJ2-1 . TRBV29-1 . CSAPKGPSSYNEQFF TGCAGCGCCCCCAAGGGGCCCAGCTCCTACAATGAGCAGTTCTTC
TRBJ2-5 . TRBV4-1 . CASRGGNRRETQYF TGCGCCAGCCGAGGGGGGAACCGTCGAGAGACCCAGTACTTC
TRBJ2-3 . TRBV9 . CASSANGAPPSTDTQYF TGTGCCAGCAGCGCCAATGGGGCACCACCTAGCACAGATACGCAGTATTTT
TRBJ2-5 few TRBV7-6 TRBD2 CASSLVWGGQETQYF TGTGCCAGCAGCTTAGTCTGGGGGGGACAAGAGACCCAGTACTTC
TRBJ1-5 once TRBV2 . CASSEGAGDQPQHF TGTGCCAGCAGTGAAGGGGCCGGCGATCAGCCCCAGCATTTT
TRBJ2-1 . TRBV10-3 . CAISEGGIPYNEQFF TGTGCCATCAGTGAAGGGGGAATCCCCTACAATGAGCAGTTCTTC
TRBJ2-5 few TRBV27 . CASSLGGDKTQYF TGTGCCAGCAGTTTGGGCGGGGACAAGACCCAGTACTTC
TRBJ2-7 . TRBV4-3 . CASSPTGGARGTYEQYF TGCGCCAGCAGCCCCACGGGTGGGGCCCGGGGGACCTACGAGCAGTACTTC
TRBJ2-5 . TRBV4-2 . CASSQYLGEAQETQYF TGTGCCAGCAGCCAATACCTGGGGGAGGCCCAGGAGACCCAGTACTTC
TRBJ1-1 . TRBV12-3/TRBV12-4 . CASFNDFNTEAFF TGTGCCAGTTTCAATGATTTTAACACTGAAGCTTTCTTT
TRBJ2-7 . TRBV6-1 . CASRDPGTNYEQYF TGTGCCAGCAGGGATCCGGGAACTAACTACGAGCAGTACTTC
TRBJ2-1 . TRBV10-3 . CAISESGPYEQFF TGTGCCATCAGTGAGTCTGGCCCTTACGAGCAGTTCTTC
TRBJ2-1 few TRBV2 . CASSLDPNNEQFF TGTGCCAGCAGTCTCGATCCCAACAATGAGCAGTTCTTC
TRBJ2-2 . TRBV7-9 . CASSLETRGTGELFF TGTGCCAGCAGCTTAGAGACTAGAGGCACCGGGGAGCTGTTTTTT
TRBJ2-3 . TRBV7-9 . CASEGWDTDTQYF TGTGCCAGCGAAGGGTGGGACACAGATACGCAGTATTTT
TRBJ1-1 few TRBV23-1 . CASSHGLLNTEAFF TGCGCCAGCAGTCATGGACTCCTGAACACTGAAGCTTTCTTT
TRBJ2-5 few TRBV7-8 . CASSLGAGIQETQYF TGTGCCAGCAGCTTGGGCGCGGGGATCCAAGAGACCCAGTACTTC
TRBJ1-2 . TRBV7-2 . CASNMGGETGYTF TGTGCCAGCAATATGGGAGGCGAAACCGGCTACACCTTC
TRBJ2-7 . TRBV7-8 TRBD2 CASSPLAGTLYEQYF TGTGCCAGCAGCCCCTTAGCGGGGACCCTCTACGAGCAGTACTTC
TRBJ1-1 . TRBV7-9 . CASSLGRENTEAFF TGTGCCAGCAGCCTAGGACGGGAGAACACTGAAGCTTTCTTT
TRBJ2-1 . TRBV28 . CASGAGVYNEQFF TGTGCCAGCGGGGCTGGGGTCTACAATGAGCAGTTCTTC
TRBJ2-3 few TRBV6-5 TRBD2 CASSYSASGGSTDTQYF TGTGCCAGCAGTTACTCGGCTAGCGGGGGCAGCACAGATACGCAGTATTTT
TRBJ2-1 . TRBV6-1 TRBD1 CASSEIPGQGNNEQFF TGTGCCAGCAGTGAGATCCCGGGACAGGGGAACAATGAGCAGTTCTTC
TRBJ1-2 few TRBV12-3/TRBV12-4 . CASSFGAGYTF TGTGCCAGCAGTTTCGGGGCTGGCTACACCTTC
TRBJ1-1 few TRBV7-3 TRBD1 CASSLSPGGRAFF TGTGCCAGCAGCTTAAGCCCAGGGGGTCGTGCTTTCTTT
TRBJ2-2 few TRBV27 TRBD2 CASSPGWGGNTGELFF TGTGCCAGCAGTCCCGGATGGGGGGGGAACACCGGGGAGCTGTTTTTT
TRBJ2-1 few TRBV7-9 . CASSPPSREQFF TGTGCCAGCAGCCCCCCTAGCAGGGAGCAGTTCTTC
TRBJ2-3 . TRBV7-6 . CASSSAVGGAHTGDTQYF TGTGCCAGCAGCTCAGCCGTTGGCGGGGCCCATACAGGAGATACGCAGTATTTT
TRBJ1-2 few TRBV7-2 . CASSLDPGASVYGYTF TGTGCCAGCAGCTTAGACCCAGGGGCGTCTGTCTATGGCTACACCTTC
TRBJ2-7 . TRBV6-2/TRBV6-3 . CASRLPGQAYEQYF TGTGCCAGCAGGCTACCGGGACAAGCCTACGAGCAGTACTTC
TRBJ2-1 few TRBV7-3 TRBD2 CASSLNPAGGRYNEQFF TGTGCCAGCAGCTTAAACCCAGCGGGGGGGCGGTACAATGAGCAGTTCTTC
TRBJ1-1 . TRBV12-3/TRBV12-4 TRBD1 CASSLFRGQGFADTEAFF TGTGCCAGCAGTTTGTTTCGAGGACAGGGGTTTGCGGACACTGAAGCTTTCTTT
TRBJ2-1 . TRBV2 TRBD1 CASSESQGNNEQFF TGTGCCAGCAGTGAATCACAGGGGAACAATGAGCAGTTCTTC
TRBJ1-1 few TRBV20-1 TRBD1 CSAIGQGVLRTEAFF TGCAGTGCCATTGGACAGGGGGTTTTAAGGACTGAAGCTTTCTTT
TRBJ1-5 . TRBV6-5 . CASSYKWGIGQPQHF TGTGCCAGCAGTTATAAGTGGGGGATCGGGCAGCCCCAGCATTTT
TRBJ2-5 few TRBV6-1 TRBD1 CASSEYRGRETQYF TGTGCCAGCAGTGAATACAGGGGGCGAGAGACCCAGTACTTC
TRBJ2-2 few TRBV19 . CASSIVGGNTGELFF TGTGCCAGTAGTATAGTGGGCGGTAACACCGGGGAGCTGTTTTTT
TRBJ2-7 few TRBV4-1 TRBD1 CASSRRDRGLDYEQYF TGCGCCAGCAGCCGTCGGGACAGGGGGCTTGACTACGAGCAGTACTTC
TRBJ1-1 . TRBV19 TRBD1 CATGDRMNTEAFF TGTGCCACTGGGGACAGGATGAACACTGAAGCTTTCTTT
TRBJ2-2 . TRBV4-1 TRBD1 CASSQVEGTANTGELFF TGCGCCAGCAGCCAGGTAGAAGGGACAGCCAACACCGGGGAGCTGTTTTTT
TRBJ2-1 . TRBV5-4 TRBD2 CASSLGLAGWDEQFF TGTGCCAGCAGCCTGGGACTAGCGGGGTGGGATGAGCAGTTCTTC
TRBJ2-6 . TRBV4-3 . CASSHQGSGANVLTF TGCGCCAGCAGCCACCAGGGTTCTGGGGCCAACGTCCTGACTTTC
TRBJ2-3 . TRBV11-2 . CASSLFGGTPTSTDTQYF TGTGCCAGCAGCTTATTCGGGGGAACTCCTACTAGCACAGATACGCAGTATTTT